A selection of T cell receptor beta chains follows, all from one sample in a study of spatial heterogeneity in lung cancer. MiXCR was run by TCRdb on the 5' RACE reads, yielding one entry per CDR3 protein. The sample contains more than 35,000 distinct CDR3 sequences, around 5% of which appear only once. The sample here was PBMCs, taken at surgery. The source is a female donor with early-stage non-small cell lung cancer. The CDR3 runs from the conserved cysteine through the conserved F or W. The D gene is left open where the match is weak. Expanded clones get a size class; other rows say once, few or many, or leave the size out.

abundance	len	d_gene	j_gene	v_gene	CDR3nt	CDR3aa
many	17	TRBD2	TRBJ2-1	TRBV28	TGTGCCAGCAGCCTTGGGACTAGCGGGGGGGTTATCAATGAGCAGTTCTTC	CASSLGTSGGVINEQFF
NA	14	NA	TRBJ2-7	TRBV18	TGTGCCAGCTCACCACCGGCTGCGGGGCCCGAGCAGTACTTC	CASSPPAAGPEQYF
NA	13	TRBD1	TRBJ2-7	TRBV11-2	TGTGCCAGCAGCTTAGTACAGGGGGGCGAGCAGTACTTC	CASSLVQGGEQYF
many	14	TRBD2	TRBJ2-5	TRBV7-2	TGTGCCAGCAGCTTCCCGGGGGGGTTGGAGACCCAGTACTTC	CASSFPGGLETQYF
many	14	NA	TRBJ1-5	TRBV7-8	TGTGCCAGCAGCTTAGATTTAGGGCCCGAGCCCCAGCATTTT	CASSLDLGPEPQHF
many	18	TRBD2	TRBJ2-3	TRBV7-2	TGTGCCAGCAGCTTATTTCGGGGGGGCCGCTCTAACACAGATACGCAGTATTTT	CASSLFRGGRSNTDTQYF
many	15	NA	TRBJ1-2	TRBV12-3/TRBV12-4	TGTGCCAGCAGGTCTAGCCAGGGTAATAACTATGGCTACACCTTC	CASRSSQGNNYGYTF
NA	17	NA	TRBJ2-7	TRBV9	TGTGCCAGCAGCGTAGGGATCATCCCGAATTATCATAACGAGCAGTACTTC	CASSVGIIPNYHNEQYF
few	17	NA	TRBJ1-4	TRBV20-1	TGCAGTGCTAGAGATTCATCTACGTTTGAGGAAGGTGAAAAACTGTTTTTT	CSARDSSTFEEGEKLFF
many	14	NA	TRBJ2-7	TRBV2	TGTGCCAGCACTCTCCAAGGGGGTGCCTACGAGCAGTACTTC	CASTLQGGAYEQYF
many	14	NA	TRBJ2-3	TRBV9	TGTGCCAGCAGCGTAGCTGGGGAGTCAGATACGCAGTATTTT	CASSVAGESDTQYF
NA	16	TRBD1	TRBJ2-7	TRBV2	TGTGCCAGCAGTGAATTACCAGGGGGCGCCCCCTACGAGCAGTACTTC	CASSELPGGAPYEQYF
many	15	TRBD2	TRBJ2-3	TRBV7-2	TGTGCCAGCAGCCTCGGACTAGCGGGTACAGATACGCAGTATTTT	CASSLGLAGTDTQYF
NA	15	NA	TRBJ2-3	TRBV6-2/TRBV6-3	TGTGCCAGCAGTCTCTCCGCGGGGATCACAGATACGCAGTATTTT	CASSLSAGITDTQYF
NA	14	TRBD2	TRBJ2-7	TRBV13	TGTGCCAGCAGCTTCAGCGGGGGGCCGTACGAGCAGTACTTC	CASSFSGGPYEQYF
many	14	NA	TRBJ2-6	TRBV6-5	TGTGCCAGCAGGGAGACAGCCCGAGCCAACGTCCTGACTTTC	CASRETARANVLTF
many	12	NA	TRBJ2-3	TRBV20-1	TGCAGTGCTAGGGTGGGTCCTCATACGCAGTATTTT	CSARVGPHTQYF
few	14	NA	TRBJ1-1	TRBV24-1	TGTGCCACCAGGTCAAGCCTGGGGAACACTGAAGCTTTCTTT	CATRSSLGNTEAFF